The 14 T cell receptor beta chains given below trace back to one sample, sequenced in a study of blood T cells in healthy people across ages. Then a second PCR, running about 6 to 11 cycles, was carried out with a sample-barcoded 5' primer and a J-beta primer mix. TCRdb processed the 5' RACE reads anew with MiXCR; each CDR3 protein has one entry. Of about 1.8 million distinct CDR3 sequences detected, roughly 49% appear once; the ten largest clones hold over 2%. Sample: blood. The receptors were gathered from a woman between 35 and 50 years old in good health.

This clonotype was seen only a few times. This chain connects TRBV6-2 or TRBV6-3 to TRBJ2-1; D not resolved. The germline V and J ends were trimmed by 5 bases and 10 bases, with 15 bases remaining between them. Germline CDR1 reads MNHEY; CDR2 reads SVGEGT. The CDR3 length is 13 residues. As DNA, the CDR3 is TGTGCCAGCAGTCAGTTACTGTATGGGGAGCAGTTCTTC. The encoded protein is CASSQLLYGEQFF.

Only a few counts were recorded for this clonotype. In DNA, the CDR3 is TGCGCCAGCAGCTTCTCCGGGACAGGGGGCGCAAGGGTGAACACTGAAGCTTTCTTT. This translates into CASSFSGTGGARVNTEAFF. The chain is built from TRBV5-1 and TRBJ1-1; 12 bases map to TRBD1. The germline CDR1 and CDR2 sequences are SGHRS and YFSETQ. The CDR3 covers 19 residues. V lost 2 bases and J lost 0; bases outside the gene matches: 11.

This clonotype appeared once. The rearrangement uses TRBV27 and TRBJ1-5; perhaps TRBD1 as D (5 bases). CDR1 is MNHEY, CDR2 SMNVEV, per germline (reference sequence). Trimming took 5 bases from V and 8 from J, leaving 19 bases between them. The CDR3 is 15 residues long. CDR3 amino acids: CASSNLGRENEPQHF. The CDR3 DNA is TGTGCCAGCAGTAACCTCGGCAGGGAAAATGAGCCCCAGCATTTT.

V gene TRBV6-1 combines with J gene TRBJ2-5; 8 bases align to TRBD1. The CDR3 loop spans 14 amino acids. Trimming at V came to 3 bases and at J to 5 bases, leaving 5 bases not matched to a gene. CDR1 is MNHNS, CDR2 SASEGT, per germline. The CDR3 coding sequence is TGTGCCAGCAGTGATCCAGGGGGCGTGGAGACCCAGTACTTC. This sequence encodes CASSDPGGVETQYF.

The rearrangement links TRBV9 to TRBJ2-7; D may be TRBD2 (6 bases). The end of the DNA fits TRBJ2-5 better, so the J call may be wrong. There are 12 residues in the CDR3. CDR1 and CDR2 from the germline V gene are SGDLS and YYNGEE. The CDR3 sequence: CASSGLVETQYF. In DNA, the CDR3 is TGTGCCAGCAGCGGACTAGTGGAGACCCAGTACTTC.

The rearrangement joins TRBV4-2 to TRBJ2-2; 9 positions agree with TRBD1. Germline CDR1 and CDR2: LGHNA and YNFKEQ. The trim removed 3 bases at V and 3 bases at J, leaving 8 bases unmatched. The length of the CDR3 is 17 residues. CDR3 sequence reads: CASSHSWDRADTGELFF. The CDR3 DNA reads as TGTGCCAGCAGCCACTCCTGGGACAGGGCGGACACCGGGGAGCTGTTTTTT.

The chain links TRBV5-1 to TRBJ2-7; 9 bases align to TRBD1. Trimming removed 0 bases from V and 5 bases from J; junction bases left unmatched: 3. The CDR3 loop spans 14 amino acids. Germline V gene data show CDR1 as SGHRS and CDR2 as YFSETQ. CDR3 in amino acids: CASSLEQGANEQYF. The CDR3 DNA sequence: TGCGCCAGCAGCTTGGAACAGGGGGCTAACGAGCAGTACTTC. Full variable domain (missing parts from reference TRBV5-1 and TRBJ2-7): KAGVTQTPRYLIKTRGQQVTLSCSPISGHRSVSWYQQTPGQGLQFLFEYFSETQRNKGNFPGRFSGRQFSNSRSEMNVSTLELGDSALYLCASSLEQGANEQYFGPGTRLTVT.

The CDR3 loop reads CASNDGGGGPNEQYF. The CDR3 DNA reads as TGCGCCAGCAACGACGGGGGAGGGGGGCCCAATGAGCAGTACTTC. The chain links TRBV5-1 to TRBJ2-7; D is perhaps TRBD2 (7 bases). V dropped 6 bases and J dropped 7 bases, with 23 bases sitting between them. The CDR3 is made up of 15 amino acids. Germline V gene sequence: CDR1 SGHRS, CDR2 YFSETQ.

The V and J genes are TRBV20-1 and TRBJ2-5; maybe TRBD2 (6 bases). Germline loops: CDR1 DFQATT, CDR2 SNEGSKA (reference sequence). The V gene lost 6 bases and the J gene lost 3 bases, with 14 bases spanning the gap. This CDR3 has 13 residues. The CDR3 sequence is CSAFRGTEETQYF. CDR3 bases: TGCAGTGCCTTTCGCGGGACTGAAGAGACCCAGTACTTC.

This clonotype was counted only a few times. DNA for the CDR3: TGTGCCACCAGCAGAGATTCGGGGCTAGCGGACTCAGCGGAGACCCAGTACTTC. It codes for CATSRDSGLADSAETQYF. The rearrangement links TRBV15 to TRBJ2-7; 7 bases fit TRBD2. The J call is uncertain, as TRBJ2-5 better fits the DNA end. This CDR3 is built from 18 residues. The germline V gene has CDR1 LNHNV and CDR2 YYDKDF (reference sequence).

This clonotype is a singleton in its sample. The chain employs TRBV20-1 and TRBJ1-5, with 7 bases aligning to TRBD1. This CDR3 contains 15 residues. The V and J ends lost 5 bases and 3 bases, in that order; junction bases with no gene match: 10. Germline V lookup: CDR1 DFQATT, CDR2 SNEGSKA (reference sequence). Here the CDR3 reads CSAPYPDRFNQPQHF. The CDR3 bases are TGCAGTGCTCCTTACCCGGACAGGTTCAATCAGCCCCAGCATTTT.

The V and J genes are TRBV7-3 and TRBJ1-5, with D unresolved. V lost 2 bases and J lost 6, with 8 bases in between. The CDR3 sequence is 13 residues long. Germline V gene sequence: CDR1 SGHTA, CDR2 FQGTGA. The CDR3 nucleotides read TGTGCCAGCAGCTTAGATTCGGGTCAGCCCCAGCATTTT. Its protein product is CASSLDSGQPQHF.

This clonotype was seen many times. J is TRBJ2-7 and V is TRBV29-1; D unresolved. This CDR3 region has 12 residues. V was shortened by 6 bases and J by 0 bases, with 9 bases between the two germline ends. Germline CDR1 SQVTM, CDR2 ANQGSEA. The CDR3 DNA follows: TGCAGCGTGACGGTTAGCTCCTACGAGCAGTACTTC. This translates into CSVTVSSYEQYF.

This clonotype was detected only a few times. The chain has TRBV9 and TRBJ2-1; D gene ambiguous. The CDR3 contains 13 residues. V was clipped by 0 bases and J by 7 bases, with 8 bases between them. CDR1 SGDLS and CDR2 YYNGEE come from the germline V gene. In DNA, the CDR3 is TGTGCCAGCAGCGTAGGAGCGTTTAATGAGCAGTTCTTC. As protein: CASSVGAFNEQFF.